This T cell receptor (beta chain) was sequenced for a study of T cells after yellow fever vaccination. Study-wide points: Reappearing after the booster were most of the clones from primary vaccination (almost 97% CD4, 88% CD8). It was a small share of clonotypes that appeared in both CD4 and CD8 compartments.

Trimming left V 0 bases short and J 6 bases short, with 10 bases between. This CDR3 contains 13 residues. CDR1 is SGHRS and CDR2 is YFSETQ in the germline V gene. TCRdb re-analysed the 5' RACE reads in MiXCR, keeping a single row per CDR3 protein. The sample shows about 350,000 distinct CDR3 sequences, roughly 4.3% of them seen only once. This clonotype was seen many times. The antigen is not known. The specimen was PBMCs, collected 5 days after the yellow fever booster vaccination. This chain uses TRBV5-1 with TRBJ2-7; perhaps D is TRBD1 or TRBD2 (6 bases each). This clonotype was sampled from a young man who received the YFV17D yellow fever vaccine. The CDR3: CASSLGGAAEQYF. CDR3 nucleotides: TGCGCCAGCAGCTTGGGGGGGGCCGCCGAGCAGTACTTC.